This record covers a single TCR beta chain. Its antigen is not known. These data belong to a study of cytomegalovirus exposure and HLA in healthy donors. Study-level information: HLA-typed donors were the source of about 85 million unique TCRs held in an early data release.

The PCR had 60 Vbeta and 13 Jbeta primers. Here immunoSEQ multiplex PCR was the method, and the copy in TCRdb shows in-frame clones only, minus some. This table holds roughly 200,000 clones, approximately 70% found once. Regarding the study as a whole: A later analysis linked more than 15,000 TCR beta sequences to HLA alleles at 0.05 false discovery rate. Reportedly, diagnosis of cytomegalovirus status by the classifier showed high specificity and sensitivity.

The sample taken for sequencing was PBMCs. The sequence was obtained from a man aged 40-49 years in good health and CMV-seropositive.

The CDR3 DNA is TGTGCCAGCAGCTTAGGAGCGGGGGGGACCCAAGAGACCCAGTACTTC. This encodes CASSLGAGGTQETQYF. This sequence joins TRBV7-9 and TRBJ2-5, with 10 bases matching TRBD2. Germline V CDR1 and CDR2: SEHNR, FQNEAQ (reference sequence). The CDR3 length is 16 residues. The ends lost 1 base at V and 1 base at J; junction bases unmatched: 3.